Here is one TCR beta chain with its context. V was clipped by 5 bases and J by 3 bases; unmatched bases: 6. CDR1 SSHAT and CDR2 FNYEAQ come from the germline V gene (reference sequence). The CDR3 is 16 residues long. The data originate from a study of blood T cell repertoires in COVID-19. Produced via immunoSEQ multiplex PCR; TCRdb's table is partial and in-frame only. Among 180,000 or so clones listed, around 80% were seen once. Sequencing was carried out using PBMCs or T cells enriched from blood (not recorded which). The source of this sequence is a man in his fifties or sixties who had been exposed to COVID-19. The chain has TRBV7-7 and TRBJ2-3, with 12 bases aligning to TRBD2. The CDR3 coding sequence is TGTGCCAGCAGCCGACTAGCGGGAGACAAGACAGATACGCAGTATTTT. It translates to CASSRLAGDKTDTQYF.